This T cell receptor (beta chain) appears in the sequencing data of a study of shared clonotypes between healthy human individuals. Terminally differentiated effector memory CD45RA+ cells were excluded from the naive CD8 cells, which were CD45RO-negative and positively selected for CCR7. Libraries were prepared by immunoSEQ multiplex PCR; TCRdb keeps only in-frame clonotypes and omits some of them. Found here are about 2 million clones, approximately 95% of them singletons; the top ten hold less than 1.5%. The CDR3 loop spans 12 amino acids. The junction had 0 bases not matched to a gene; V was cut back by 3 bases and J by 6 bases. Germline values: CDR1 GTSNPN, CDR2 SVGIG (reference sequence). As concerns this clone: Other DNA variants within this sample encode the same CDR3.

The specimen was naive CD8+ T cells sorted from blood. This TCR was recovered from a man between 18 and 29 years old in good health. This chain connects TRBV30 to TRBJ2-2; TRBD2 aligns across 8 bases. The CDR3 nucleotides read TGTGCCTGGAGCGGGGGGGCCGGGGAGCTGTTTTTT. Translating gives CAWSGGAGELFF.